This TCR beta chain was identified during a study of cytomegalovirus exposure and HLA in healthy donors. Study information: A prior study identified some 100 million unique TCR beta sequences from some 180 million T cells.

With 60 Vbeta and 13 Jbeta primers, the PCR was carried out. Per the original methods: Some 80 million unique TCR beta chains, roughly 10 million shared, were counted in a later analysis. The protocol was immunoSEQ multiplex PCR, while the TCRdb copy is restricted to in-frame clones and leaves out a portion. V, J and clone size are taken as reported in that table, and D and trimming were inferred from the DNA itself. The table has around 280,000 clones, approximately 90% seen once; the top ten hold approximately 2.4%. The length of the CDR3 is 12 residues. Germline lookup yields CDR1 ENHRY and CDR2 SYGVKD. V lost 5 bases and J lost 2, with 7 bases in between.

The clonotype originates from a young woman in good health and CMV-seronegative. This chain joins TRBV10-3 and TRBJ2-7, with D perhaps matching TRBD1 (6 bases). The material sequenced was PBMCs. The CDR3 DNA follows: TGTGCCATCAGTCAGGGGACCTACGAGCAGTACTTC. This sequence encodes CAISQGTYEQYF.